This T cell receptor beta chain stems from a study of cytomegalovirus exposure and HLA in healthy donors. Findings and limits, study-wide: Cytomegalovirus status was reportedly diagnosed by the classifier with high specificity and sensitivity. The CMV antigen specificity of a few CMV-associated chains was confirmed through in vitro analysis. Among TCR beta chains, those listed as cytomegalovirus-associated numbered about 150.

The CDR3 consists of 14 residues. Germline CDR1 and CDR2: MNHEY and SMNVEV (reference sequence). V was shortened by 3 bases and J by 4 bases, with 13 bases between the two germline ends. Points on this clone: Its antigen remains unknown.

Assay used: immunoSEQ multiplex PCR; TCRdb lists only in-frame clones, some missing. This repertoire shows just over 65,000 clones, 95% to 98% found once; its top ten account for about 1.5%. The roughly 120-subject validation cohort, separate from the approximately 630-subject first cohort, included the donors. The sequence came from a woman aged 18 to 35 in good health and CMV-seropositive. The chain carries TRBV27 and TRBJ2-7, with D perhaps matching TRBD1 (5 bases). Sequencing was performed on PBMCs. The CDR3 loop is CASSFSGPVYEQYF. The CDR3 nucleotides read TGTGCCAGCAGTTTTTCAGGGCCTGTGTACGAGCAGTACTTC.